A selection of T cell receptor beta chains follows, all from one sample in a study of multiple sclerosis patients with progressive multifocal leukoencephalopathy. Sequenced by immunoSEQ multiplex PCR; TCRdb stores in-frame clones only, minus some. The sample yields roughly 28,000 clones, more than 70% seen once. Sequencing was done on a sample of PBMCs. Source of these receptors: a human donor with multiple sclerosis. The CDR3 runs from the conserved cysteine through the conserved F or W. D genes are given only for firm matches. The listing skips clone size in some rows; elsewhere it reads once, few, many or a size class.

D,size,V,J,CDR3,DNA
-,-,TRBV7-3,TRBJ1-2,CASSPRTDGGYTF,TGTGCCAGCAGCCCTAGGACTGACGGAGGCTACACCTTC
TRBD1,few,TRBV4-1,TRBJ2-3,CASSQGQGFTDTQYF,TGCGCCAGCAGCCAAGGACAGGGGTTTACAGATACGCAGTATTTT
-,once,TRBV6-6,TRBJ2-7,CASSYASYEQYF,TGTGCCAGCAGTTACGCCTCCTACGAGCAGTACTTC
-,-,TRBV6-5,TRBJ2-7,CASSYAGPSSYEQYF,TGTGCCAGCAGTTACGCGGGACCCAGCTCCTACGAGCAGTACTTC
TRBD1,few,TRBV4-3,TRBJ2-6,CASSRRDSVSGANVLTF,TGCGCCAGCAGCCGTCGGGACAGCGTCTCTGGGGCCAACGTCCTGACTTTC
-,-,TRBV10-3,TRBJ1-1,CAIGGNTEAFF,TGTGCCATCGGGGGGAACACTGAAGCTTTCTTT
-,-,TRBV15,TRBJ1-2,CATSRDKGSPGKDGYIF,TGTGCCACCAGCAGAGATAAGGGGAGTCCGGGTAAGGATGGCTACATCTTC
-,-,TRBV18,TRBJ2-4,CASSLDVLNIQYF,TGTGCCAGCTCACTCGACGTGTTAAACATTCAGTACTTC
-,-,TRBV6-6,TRBJ1-2,CASSRGSDGYTF,TGTGCCAGCAGTAGGGGCTCCGATGGCTACACCTTC
TRBD1,few,TRBV7-7,TRBJ1-1,CASSRDRDTEAFF,TGTGCTAGCAGTCGCGACAGGGATACTGAAGCTTTCTTT
TRBD1,-,TRBV7-2,TRBJ1-1,CASSRTGDTEAFF,TGTGCCAGCAGTCGGACAGGGGACACTGAAGCTTTCTTT
TRBD1,-,TRBV7-9,TRBJ1-1,CASSPWTGGDTEAFF,TGTGCCAGCAGCCCGTGGACAGGGGGGGATACTGAAGCTTTCTTT
-,once,TRBV5-4,TRBJ2-7,CASSPAPTYEQYF,TGTGCCAGCAGCCCAGCCCCGACCTACGAGCAGTACTTC
-,-,TRBV5-3,TRBJ1-4,CARSWRRPNEKLFF,TGTGCCAGAAGCTGGAGGAGGCCTAATGAAAAACTGTTTTTT
-,once,TRBV7-9,TRBJ2-4,CASSLGLDIQYF,TGTGCCAGCAGCCTCGGTTTGGACATTCAGTACTTC
TRBD1,-,TRBV29-1,TRBJ1-2,CSVRQGNRYGYTF,TGCAGCGTCCGACAGGGTAATCGGTATGGCTACACCTTC
-,-,TRBV27,TRBJ1-6,CASSFKGFSPLHF,TGTGCCAGCAGTTTTAAGGGTTTCTCACCCCTCCACTTT
-,-,TRBV30,TRBJ1-1,CAWSPGTASTGAFF,TGTGCCTGGAGCCCTGGGACCGCCTCGACCGGTGCTTTCTTT
TRBD1,-,TRBV7-9,TRBJ2-4,CASSLAPGQEKNIQYF,TGTGCCAGCAGCTTGGCCCCGGGACAGGAAAAAAACATTCAGTACTTC
TRBD1,-,TRBV6-5,TRBJ2-7,CASSRDSPYEQYF,TGTGCCAGCAGTCGGGACAGTCCCTACGAGCAGTACTTC
-,-,TRBV23-1,TRBJ1-1,CASSQFGRKSLSCEAFF,TGCGCCAGCAGTCAATTTGGGAGGAAAAGCCTCTCATGTGAAGCTTTCTTT
-,-,TRBV30,TRBJ2-7,CAWSVTWGYEQYF,TGTGCCTGGAGTGTAACATGGGGCTACGAGCAGTACTTC
-,-,TRBV2,TRBJ2-7,CASSEARTSYEQYF,TGTGCCAGCAGTGAGGCCAGGACATCCTACGAGCAGTACTTC
TRBD1,once,TRBV5-8,TRBJ1-5,CASSLGQGGQPQHF,TGTGCCAGCAGCTTAGGACAGGGGGGACAGCCCCAGCATTTT
-,once,TRBV6-1,TRBJ2-2,CASPRSGELFF,TGTGCCAGCCCCAGGTCGGGGGAGCTGTTTTTT
-,-,TRBV4-3,TRBJ1-4,CASSQEPLGPTTNEKLFF,TGCGCCAGCAGCCAAGAGCCCTTGGGACCCACCACTAATGAAAAACTGTTTTTT
TRBD2,few,TRBV6-6,TRBJ2-2,CASSSGGGQPGELFF,TGTGCCAGCAGTTCCGGGGGGGGGCAACCCGGGGAGCTGTTTTTT
-,-,TRBV19,TRBJ1-2,CASSMGIYGYTF,TGTGCCAGTAGTATGGGCATCTATGGCTACACCTTC
-,-,TRBV9,TRBJ2-3,CASSNWEGGGGTDTQYF,TGTGCCAGCAGCAACTGGGAAGGGGGAGGGGGCACAGATACGCAGTATTTT
TRBD2,-,TRBV5-1,TRBJ2-5,CASSPARGAGGTETQYF,TGCGCCAGCAGCCCGGCGCGGGGAGCGGGGGGGACGGAGACCCAGTACTTC
-,-,TRBV7-6,TRBJ2-5,CASSLYPGLNRYHQETQYF,TGTGCCAGCAGCTTATACCCGGGCCTCAACCGATACCACCAAGAGACCCAGTACTTC